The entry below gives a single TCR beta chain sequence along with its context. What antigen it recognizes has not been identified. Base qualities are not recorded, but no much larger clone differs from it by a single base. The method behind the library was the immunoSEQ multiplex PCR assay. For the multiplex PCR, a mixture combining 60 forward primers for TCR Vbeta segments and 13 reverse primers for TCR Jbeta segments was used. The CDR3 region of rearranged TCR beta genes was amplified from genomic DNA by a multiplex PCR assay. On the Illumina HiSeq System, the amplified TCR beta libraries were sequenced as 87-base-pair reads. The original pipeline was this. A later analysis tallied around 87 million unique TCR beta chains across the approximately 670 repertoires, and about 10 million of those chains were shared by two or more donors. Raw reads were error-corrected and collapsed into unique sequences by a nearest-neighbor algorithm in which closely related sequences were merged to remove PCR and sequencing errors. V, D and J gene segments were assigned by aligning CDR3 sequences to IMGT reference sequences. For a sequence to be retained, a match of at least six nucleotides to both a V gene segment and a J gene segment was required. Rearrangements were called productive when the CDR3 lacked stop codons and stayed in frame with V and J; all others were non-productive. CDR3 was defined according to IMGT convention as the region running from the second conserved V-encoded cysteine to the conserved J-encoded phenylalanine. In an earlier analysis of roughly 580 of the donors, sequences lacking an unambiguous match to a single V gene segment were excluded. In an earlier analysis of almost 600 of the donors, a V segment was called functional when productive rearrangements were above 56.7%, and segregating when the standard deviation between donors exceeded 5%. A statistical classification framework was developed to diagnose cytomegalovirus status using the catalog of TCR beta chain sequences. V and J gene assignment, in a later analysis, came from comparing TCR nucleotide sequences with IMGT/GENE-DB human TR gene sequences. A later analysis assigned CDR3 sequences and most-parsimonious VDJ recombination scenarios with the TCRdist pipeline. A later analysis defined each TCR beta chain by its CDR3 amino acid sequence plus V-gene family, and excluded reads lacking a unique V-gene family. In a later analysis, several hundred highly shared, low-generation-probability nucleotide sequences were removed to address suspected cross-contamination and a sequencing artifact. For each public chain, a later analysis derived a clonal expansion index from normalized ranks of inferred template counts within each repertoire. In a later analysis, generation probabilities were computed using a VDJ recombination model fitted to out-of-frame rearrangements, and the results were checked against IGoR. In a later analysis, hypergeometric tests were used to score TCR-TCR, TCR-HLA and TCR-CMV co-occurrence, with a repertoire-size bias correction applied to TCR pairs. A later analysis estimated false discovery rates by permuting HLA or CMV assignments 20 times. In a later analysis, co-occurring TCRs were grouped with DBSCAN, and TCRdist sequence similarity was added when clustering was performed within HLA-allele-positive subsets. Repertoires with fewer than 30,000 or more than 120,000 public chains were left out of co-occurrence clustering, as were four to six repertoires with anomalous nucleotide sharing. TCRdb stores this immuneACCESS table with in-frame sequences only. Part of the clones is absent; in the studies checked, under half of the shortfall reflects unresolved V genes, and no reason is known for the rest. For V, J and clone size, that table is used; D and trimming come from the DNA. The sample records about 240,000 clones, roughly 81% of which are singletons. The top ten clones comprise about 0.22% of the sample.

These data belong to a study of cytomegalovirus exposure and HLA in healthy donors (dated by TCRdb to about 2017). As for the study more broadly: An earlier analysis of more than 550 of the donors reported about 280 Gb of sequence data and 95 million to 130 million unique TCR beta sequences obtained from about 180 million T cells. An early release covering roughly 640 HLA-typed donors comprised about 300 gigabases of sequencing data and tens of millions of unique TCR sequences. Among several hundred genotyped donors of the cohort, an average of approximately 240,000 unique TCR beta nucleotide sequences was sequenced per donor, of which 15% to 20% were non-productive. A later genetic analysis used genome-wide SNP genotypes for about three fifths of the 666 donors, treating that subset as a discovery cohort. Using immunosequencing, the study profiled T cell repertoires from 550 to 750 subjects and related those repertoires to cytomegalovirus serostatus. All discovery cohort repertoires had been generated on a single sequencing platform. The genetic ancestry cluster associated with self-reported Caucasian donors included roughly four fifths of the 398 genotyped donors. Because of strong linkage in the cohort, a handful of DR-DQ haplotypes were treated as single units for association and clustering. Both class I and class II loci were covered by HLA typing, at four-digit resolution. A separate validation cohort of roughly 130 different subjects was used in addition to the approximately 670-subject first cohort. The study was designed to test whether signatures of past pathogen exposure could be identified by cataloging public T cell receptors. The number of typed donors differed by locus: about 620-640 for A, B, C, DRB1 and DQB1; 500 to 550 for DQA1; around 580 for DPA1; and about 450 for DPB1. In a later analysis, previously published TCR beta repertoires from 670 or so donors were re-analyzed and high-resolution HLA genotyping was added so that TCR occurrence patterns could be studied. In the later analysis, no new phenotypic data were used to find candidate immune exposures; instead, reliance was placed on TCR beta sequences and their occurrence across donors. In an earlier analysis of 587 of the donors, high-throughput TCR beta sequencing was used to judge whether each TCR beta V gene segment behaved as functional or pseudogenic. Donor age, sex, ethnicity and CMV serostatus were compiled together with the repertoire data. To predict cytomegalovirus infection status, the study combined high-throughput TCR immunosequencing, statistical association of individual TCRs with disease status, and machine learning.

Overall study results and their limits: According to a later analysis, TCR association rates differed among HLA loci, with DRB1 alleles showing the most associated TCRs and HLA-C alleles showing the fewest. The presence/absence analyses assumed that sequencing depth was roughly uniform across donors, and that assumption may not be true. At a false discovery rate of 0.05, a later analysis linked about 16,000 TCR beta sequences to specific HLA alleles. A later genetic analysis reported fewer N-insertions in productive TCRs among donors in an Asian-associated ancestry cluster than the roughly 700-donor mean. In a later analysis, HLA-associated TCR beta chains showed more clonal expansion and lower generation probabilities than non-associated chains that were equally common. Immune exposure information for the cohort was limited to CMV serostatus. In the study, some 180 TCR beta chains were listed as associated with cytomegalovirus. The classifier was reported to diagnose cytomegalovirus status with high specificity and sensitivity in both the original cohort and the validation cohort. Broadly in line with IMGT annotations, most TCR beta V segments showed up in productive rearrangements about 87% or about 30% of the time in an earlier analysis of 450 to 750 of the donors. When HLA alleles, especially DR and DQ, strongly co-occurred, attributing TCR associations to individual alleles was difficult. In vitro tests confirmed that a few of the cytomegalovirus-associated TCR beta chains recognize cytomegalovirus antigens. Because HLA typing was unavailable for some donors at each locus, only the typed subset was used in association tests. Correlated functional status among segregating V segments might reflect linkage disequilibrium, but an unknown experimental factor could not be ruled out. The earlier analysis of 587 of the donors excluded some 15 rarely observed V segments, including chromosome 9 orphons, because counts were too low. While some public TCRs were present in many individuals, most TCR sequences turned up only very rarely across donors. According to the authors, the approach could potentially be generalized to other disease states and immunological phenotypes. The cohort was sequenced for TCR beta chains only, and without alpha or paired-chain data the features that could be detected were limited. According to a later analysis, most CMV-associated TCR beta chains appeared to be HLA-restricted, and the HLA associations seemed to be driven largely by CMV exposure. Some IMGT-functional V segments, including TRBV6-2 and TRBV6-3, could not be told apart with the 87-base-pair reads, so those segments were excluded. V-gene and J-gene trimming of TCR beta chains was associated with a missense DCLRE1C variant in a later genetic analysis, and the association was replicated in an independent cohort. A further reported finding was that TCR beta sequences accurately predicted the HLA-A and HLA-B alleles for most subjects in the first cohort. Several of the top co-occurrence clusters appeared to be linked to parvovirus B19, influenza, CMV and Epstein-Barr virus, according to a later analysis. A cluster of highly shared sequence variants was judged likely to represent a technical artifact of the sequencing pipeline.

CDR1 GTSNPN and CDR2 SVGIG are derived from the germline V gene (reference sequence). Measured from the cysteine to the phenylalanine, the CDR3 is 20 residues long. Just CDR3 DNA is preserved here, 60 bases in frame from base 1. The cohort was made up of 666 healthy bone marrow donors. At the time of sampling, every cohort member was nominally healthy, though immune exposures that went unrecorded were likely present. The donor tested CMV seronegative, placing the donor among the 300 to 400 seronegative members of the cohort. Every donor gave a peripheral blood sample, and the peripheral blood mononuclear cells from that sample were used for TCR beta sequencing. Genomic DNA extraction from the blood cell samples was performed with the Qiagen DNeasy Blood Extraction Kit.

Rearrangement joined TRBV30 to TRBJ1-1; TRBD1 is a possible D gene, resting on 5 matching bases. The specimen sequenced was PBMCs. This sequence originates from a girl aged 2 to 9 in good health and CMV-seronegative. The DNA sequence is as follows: TGTGCTGTCCGTCTGAAGACAGTCCTCATTAACACTCCGATGAACACTGAAGCTTTCTTT. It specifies CAVRLKTVLINTPMNTEAFF.